The 8 T cell receptor beta chains below were found in one sample sequenced in a study of cytomegalovirus exposure and HLA in healthy donors. Amplification used 60 Vbeta primers and 13 Jbeta primers. Some clones are missing from TCRdb's copy, which holds only in-frame ones; the method was immunoSEQ multiplex PCR. Seen here are 85,000 to 100,000 clones, roughly 80% observed once, and the top ten hold 6.5% to 8%. Material: PBMCs. These receptors all come from a man in his fifties in good health and CMV-seropositive.

J is TRBJ1-3 and V is TRBV18, with D unresolved. Germline values: CDR1 KGHSH, CDR2 LQKENI. Trimming removed 0 bases at V and 2 bases at J, with 11 bases between. The CDR3 runs 16 residues. This chain's CDR3 is CASSPPGRIPGNTIYF. The CDR3 nucleotides are TGTGCCAGCTCACCACCGGGCCGAATTCCTGGAAACACCATATATTTT.

The count of this clone is one. The chain is built from TRBV9 and TRBJ1-5; TRBD1 matches at 10 bases. The germline V gene encodes CDR1 SGDLS and CDR2 YYNGEE. V lost 3 bases and J lost 2; bases outside the gene matches: 5. The CDR3 length is 16 residues. As DNA, the CDR3 is TGTGCCAGCAGCGCTGGGACAGGGGCGGGCAATCAGCCCCAGCATTTT. Translating it yields CASSAGTGAGNQPQHF.

The chain couples TRBV7-2 to TRBJ2-2; D might be TRBD2 (6 bases). This CDR3 is 15 amino acids long. The V and J ends lost 5 bases and 4 bases respectively, with 14 bases between them. The germline V gene has CDR1 SGHTA and CDR2 FQGNSA. The CDR3 region is CASSPRLVSTGELFF. In nucleotides, the CDR3 is TGTGCCAGCAGCCCACGACTAGTCTCCACCGGGGAGCTGTTTTTT.

The chain joins TRBV11-2 to TRBJ2-3; 8 nucleotides agree with TRBD2. The CDR3 is 15 residues long. Germline V gene sequence: CDR1 SGHAT, CDR2 FQNNGV. With 1 base clipped from V and 4 bases from J, the junction kept 4 bases outside the gene matches. CDR3 DNA: TGTGCCAGCAGCTTAGTCGGGGGGGACCCAGATACGCAGTATTTT. This gives the protein CASSLVGGDPDTQYF.

Worth noting for this clone: At one of its ends the junction is not consistent with the germline gene, which may arise from a read error. V and J are TRBV25-1 and TRBJ1-2, with 8 bases aligning to TRBD1. The germline gives CDR1 MGHDK, CDR2 SYGVNS. The CDR3 length is 17 residues. CDR3 sequence (DNA): TGTGCCAGCAGTGGGGTCGACAGGGGACTCATTAACTATGGCTACCCCTTC. Its translation is CASSGVDRGLINYGYPF.

This clone is medium-sized. The chain joins TRBV6-1 to TRBJ1-4; a possible D gene is TRBD1 (6 bases). In germline, CDR1 is MNHNS, CDR2 SASEGT. The CDR3 covers 15 residues. V gave up 10 bases and J gave up 4 bases, with 19 bases separating them. The CDR3 spells CATRKGVLLNEKLFF. CDR3 DNA sequence: TGTGCCACTAGGAAGGGGGTCCTTCTTAATGAAAAACTGTTTTTT.

The table lists this clone with a count of one. The rearrangement links TRBV29-1 to TRBJ2-1; 11 bases line up with TRBD2. Germline CDR1 reads SQVTM; CDR2 reads ANQGSEA. The CDR3 loop spans 14 amino acids. Trimming took 5 bases from V and 4 from J; bases not matched to a gene: 4. CDR3 in amino acids: CSVLAGGLYNEQFF. In nucleotides, the CDR3 is TGCAGCGTTTTAGCGGGGGGGCTTTACAATGAGCAGTTCTTC.

The chain has TRBV4-3 and TRBJ2-1; 7 nucleotides match TRBD1. The CDR3 consists of 15 residues. Germline V gene data show CDR1 as LGHNA and CDR2 as YSLEER. J lost 4 bases, V lost 4 bases, and 7 bases had no gene match. The CDR3 loop is CASSPTRDSYNEQFF. The CDR3 nucleotides are TGCGCCAGCAGCCCTACCCGGGACAGTTACAATGAGCAGTTCTTC.